This TCR beta chain was sequenced in a study of T cells in Graves' hyperthyroidism and ophthalmopathy. Study-wide results and limits: Ophthalmopathy was separated from stable hyperthyroidism by a 13 V-J model. In blood, most of the thyroid clonotypes expanded above 0.001 were also present.

CDR1 and CDR2 (germline): DFQATT, SNEGSKA (reference sequence). V shed 3 bases and J 3 bases; nucleotides not matched to a gene: 4. The CDR3 spans 15 residues. The hyperthyroidism patients had all been newly diagnosed, and their disease duration was under 2 months. Their ages ranged from 18 to 65 years. The study left out patients who had uncontrolled infection, other autoimmune disease, pregnancy or lactation. In this sample, this clonotype turned up a few times. Antigen unknown. Amplification targeted TCR beta CDR3 regions from RNA transcripts. HTBI primers were employed in a first-round RT-PCR of the TCR CDR3. Via MiXCR, TCRdb re-called the multiplex PCR reads, giving one row per CDR3 protein. This sample has about 360,000 distinct CDR3 sequences; more than 20% occur once, and the top ten carry around four fifths.

The chain links TRBV20-1 to TRBJ2-7; 14 nucleotides line up with TRBD2. The TCR originated in a man over 45 with Graves' hyperthyroidism. Sequences were obtained from blood. In DNA, the CDR3 is TGCAGTGCTAGGGGGACTAGCGGGAGTTACTACGAGCAGTACTTC. Its translation: CSARGTSGSYYEQYF.